The source of this T cell receptor (beta chain) is a study of control samples from healthy donors and cancer patients. Trimming cost V 4 bases and J 0 bases, with 14 bases left between them. This CDR3 contains 16 residues. Germline CDR1 and CDR2: KGHDR and SFDVKD. Clones were read by immunoSEQ multiplex PCR, and TCRdb kept only the in-frame ones, dropping some. The sample has a few hundred thousand clones; more than 80% are singletons. The receptor's source is a man aged 40-55 years with head and neck cancer. Sequencing was performed on PBMCs. The chain joins TRBV24-1 to TRBJ2-5; D not certain. The CDR3 region has the DNA TGTGCCACCAGTGACTCCAAACGGCATAACCAAGAGACCCAGTACTTC. Translating gives CATSDSKRHNQETQYF.